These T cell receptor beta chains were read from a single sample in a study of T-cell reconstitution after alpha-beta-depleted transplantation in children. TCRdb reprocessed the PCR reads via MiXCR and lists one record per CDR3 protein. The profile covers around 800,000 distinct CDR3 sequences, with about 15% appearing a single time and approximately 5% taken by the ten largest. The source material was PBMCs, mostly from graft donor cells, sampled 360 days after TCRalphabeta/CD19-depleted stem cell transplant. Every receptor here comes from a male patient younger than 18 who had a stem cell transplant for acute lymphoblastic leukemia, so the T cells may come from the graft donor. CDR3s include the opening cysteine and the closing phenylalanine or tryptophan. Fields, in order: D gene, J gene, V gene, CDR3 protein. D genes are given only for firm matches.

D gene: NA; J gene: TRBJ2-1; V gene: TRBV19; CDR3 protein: CASSIRDHYNEQFF
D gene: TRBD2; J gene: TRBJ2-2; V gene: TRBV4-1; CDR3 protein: CASSQEGGVTTGELFF
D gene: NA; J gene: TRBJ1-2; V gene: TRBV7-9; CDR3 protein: CASSLALSGHQGYTF
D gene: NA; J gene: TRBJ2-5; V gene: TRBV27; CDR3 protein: CASSRAYLQGWQETQYF
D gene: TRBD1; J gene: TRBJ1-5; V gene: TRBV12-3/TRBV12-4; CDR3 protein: CASSIGQVNQPQHF
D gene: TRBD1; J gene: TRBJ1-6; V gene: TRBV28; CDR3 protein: CASSLRGQGPYNSPLHF
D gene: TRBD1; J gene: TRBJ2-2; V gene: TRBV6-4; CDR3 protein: CASRQQGAKPGELFF
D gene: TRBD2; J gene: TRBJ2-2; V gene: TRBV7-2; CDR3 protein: CASSFPTSGRIGELFF
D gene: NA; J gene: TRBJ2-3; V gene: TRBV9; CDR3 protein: CASSVTAGTTDTQYF
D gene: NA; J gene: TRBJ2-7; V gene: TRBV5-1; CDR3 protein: CASSLFDGSGNEQYF
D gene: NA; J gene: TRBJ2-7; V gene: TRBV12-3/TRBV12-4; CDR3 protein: CASSFVDGEAIGEQYF
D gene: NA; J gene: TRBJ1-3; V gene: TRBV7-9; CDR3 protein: CASSFRYSAGNTIYF
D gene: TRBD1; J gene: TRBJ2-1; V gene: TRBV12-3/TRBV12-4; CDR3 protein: CASSRDSPNEQFF
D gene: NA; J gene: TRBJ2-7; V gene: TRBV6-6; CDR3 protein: CASRAGTHEQYF
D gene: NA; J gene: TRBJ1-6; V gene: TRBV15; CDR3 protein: CATSRDLAAFNSPLHF
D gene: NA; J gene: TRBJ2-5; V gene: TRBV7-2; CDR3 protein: CASSSLAEGQTQYF
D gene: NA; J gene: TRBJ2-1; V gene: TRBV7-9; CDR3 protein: CASSSPGSGNYNEQFF
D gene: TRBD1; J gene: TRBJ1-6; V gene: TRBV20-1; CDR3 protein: CSARDRGPYSPLHF
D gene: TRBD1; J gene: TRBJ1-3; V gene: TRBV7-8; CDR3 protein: CASSSTTGPAVISGNTIYF
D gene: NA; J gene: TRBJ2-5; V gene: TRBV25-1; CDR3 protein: CASSEDGAGRLRTQYF